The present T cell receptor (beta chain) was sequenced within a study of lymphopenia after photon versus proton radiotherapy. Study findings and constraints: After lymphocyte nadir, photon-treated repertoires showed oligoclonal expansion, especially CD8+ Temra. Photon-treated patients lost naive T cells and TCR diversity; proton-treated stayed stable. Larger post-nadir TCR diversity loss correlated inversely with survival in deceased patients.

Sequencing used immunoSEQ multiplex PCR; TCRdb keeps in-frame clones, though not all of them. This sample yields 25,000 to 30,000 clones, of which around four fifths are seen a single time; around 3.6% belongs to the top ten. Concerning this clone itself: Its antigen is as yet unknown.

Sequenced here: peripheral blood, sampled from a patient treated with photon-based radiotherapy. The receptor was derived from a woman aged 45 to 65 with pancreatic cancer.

The CDR3 DNA reads TGTGCCAGCAGCGCCAGGGGGTGGAACACCGGGGAGCTGTTTTTT. Its translation is CASSARGWNTGELFF. The chain couples TRBV5-4 to TRBJ2-2; 7 bases are shared with TRBD1. The CDR3 contains 15 residues. V shed 4 bases, J shed 1 base, and the junction held 4 bases outside the gene matches. The germline V gene encodes CDR1 SGHNT and CDR2 YYREEE (reference sequence).